Shown below are 28 T cell receptor beta chains from a single sample sequenced in a study of blood T cells in healthy people across ages. Primed by a sample-barcoded 5' primer and a J-beta primer mix, a second PCR proceeded for 7 to 11 cycles. Using its own MiXCR run on the 5' RACE reads, TCRdb lists one record per CDR3 protein. Among roughly 1 million distinct CDR3 sequences, about 25% were seen once, and the ten largest hold around 0.75%. The same sample was also used in a study of T cells of mothers and their children.

The sequencing input was blood. The receptors derive from a girl aged 2 to 9 in good health.

The chain links TRBV2 to TRBJ2-5, with 11 bases fitting TRBD2. This CDR3 spans 16 amino acids. Looked up from germline, CDR1 is SNHLY and CDR2 is FYNNEI. V trimming: 2 bases; J trimming: 1 base; junction bases outside the gene matches: 3. The CDR3 spells CASSELAGGPQETQYF. The CDR3 DNA reads TGTGCCAGCAGTGAACTAGCGGGGGGACCCCAAGAGACCCAGTACTTC. Combining the CDR3 with reference TRBV2 and TRBJ2-5 gives the whole variable domain EPEVTQTPSHQVTQMGQEVILRCVPISNHLYFYWYRQILGQKVEFLVSFYNNEISEKSEIFDDQFSVERPDGSNFTLKIRSTKLEDSAMYFCASSELAGGPQETQYFGPGTRLLVL.

The CDR3 DNA is TGTGCCATCAGTGAGGGCACTGAAGCTTTCTTT. Protein sequence: CAISEGTEAFF. This chain links TRBV10-3 with TRBJ1-1; D not certain. The CDR3 contains 11 residues. Per the germline V gene, CDR1 is ENHRY and CDR2 is SYGVKD. Between the trimmed V and J ends, which lost 2 bases and 4 bases, there was a span of 2 bases.

V usage is TRBV18 and J usage is TRBJ2-7; D gene uncertain. This CDR3 comprises 14 residues. The V gene's germline CDR1 is KGHSH and CDR2 LQKENI. Trimming left V 3 bases short and J 2 bases short, with 11 bases between. The CDR3: CASSPAGSPYEQYF. CDR3 in DNA: TGTGCCAGCTCACCGGCCGGGTCCCCCTACGAGCAGTACTTC.

This clonotype was seen a few times. The chain combines TRBV27 with TRBJ1-2, with TRBD1 identical over 7 bases. The CDR3 is 14 residues long. V lost 0 bases, J lost 6 bases, and 4 bases stayed unmatched. Germline lookup yields CDR1 MNHEY and CDR2 SMNVEV (reference sequence). The DNA for the CDR3 is TGTGCCAGCAGTTTATCGAGGGACAGCCATGGCTACACCTTC. As protein: CASSLSRDSHGYTF.

There are a few counts of this clonotype. This sequence joins TRBV12-3 or TRBV12-4 and TRBJ1-4; 7 bases match TRBD1. V lost 5 bases and J lost 5; bases outside the gene matches: 5. The CDR3 is made up of 14 amino acids. The CDR3 reads CASSHTGANEKLFF. CDR3 bases: TGTGCCAGCAGTCACACAGGGGCCAATGAAAAACTGTTTTTT.

This clonotype has a handful of counts. A junction end diverges from the germline sequence, so it may reflect a read error. The chain has TRBV29-1 and TRBJ2-3, with 8 bases aligning to TRBD1. Germline values: CDR1 SQVTM, CDR2 ANQGSEA. The CDR3 has 14 residues. The CDR3 region is CSVGDRLRTDAQYF. In DNA, the CDR3 is TGCAGCGTAGGGGACAGGTTACGCACAGATGCGCAGTATTTT.

This clonotype was observed a few times. J is TRBJ2-2 and V is TRBV6-6, with TRBD1 matching 10 bases. CDR3 length equals 16 residues. Germline-derived CDR1 and CDR2 are MNHNY and SVGAGI (reference sequence). Losses at the gene ends were 6 bases for V and 4 bases for J; bases not matched to a gene: 8. In nucleotides, the CDR3 is TGTGCCAGCAGAGACAGGGGGCGGCGGGGCACCGGGGAGCTGTTTTTT. This translates into CASRDRGRRGTGELFF.

The chain carries TRBV5-5 and TRBJ2-1; 9 positions match TRBD2. The J call is in doubt because the DNA end fits TRBJ2-7 better. The CDR3 extends over 18 amino acids. Germline assignment: CDR1 SGHKS and CDR2 YYEKEE (reference sequence). In DNA form, the CDR3 reads TGTGCCAGCAGCTTGGCCGCGGGAGGGAGTCTCAGCTCCTACGAGCAGTACTTC. Translated: CASSLAAGGSLSSYEQYF.

This clonotype appeared a few times. The chain couples TRBV4-3 to TRBJ1-5; no firm D call. The V and J ends lost 1 base and 0 bases respectively, with 7 bases between them. The CDR3 covers 15 residues. Germline V gives CDR1 LGHNA, CDR2 YSLEER. In DNA form, the CDR3 reads TGCGCCAGCAGCCAAGGATTGGATAGCAATCAGCCCCAGCATTTT. Encoded protein: CASSQGLDSNQPQHF.

This clonotype was observed a handful of times. This rearrangement joins TRBV20-1 to TRBJ2-2; D is uncertain. Trimming stripped 4 bases from V and 1 base from J, with 4 bases between. This CDR3 contains 12 residues. Germline-derived CDR1 and CDR2 are DFQATT and SNEGSKA (reference sequence). The DNA of the CDR3 is TGCAGTGCTATAGGGAACACCGGGGAGCTGTTTTTT. The encoded protein is CSAIGNTGELFF.

J is TRBJ2-2 and V is TRBV5-1; 8 positions agree with TRBD1. Germline loops: CDR1 SGHRS, CDR2 YFSETQ. V dropped 4 bases and J dropped 2; count of bases not matched to a gene: 4. The CDR3 loop spans 15 amino acids. CDR3 protein: CASSTGGSNTGELFF. CDR3 DNA sequence: TGCGCCAGCAGCACAGGGGGATCTAACACCGGGGAGCTGTTTTTT.

This clonotype occurred a few times. V and J are TRBV7-2 and TRBJ1-6; 7 bases map to TRBD1. With 6 bases clipped from V and 9 bases from J, the junction kept 14 bases outside the gene matches. Per germline, CDR1 SGHTA and CDR2 FQGNSA. The CDR3 length is 16 residues. This CDR3 is CASSSDRAIPGSPLHF. The CDR3 bases are TGTGCCAGCAGTTCTGACAGGGCGATCCCTGGTTCACCCCTCCACTTT.

This chain uses TRBV6-1 with TRBJ2-1; TRBD2 matches at 13 bases. CDR1 and CDR2 (germline): MNHNS, SASEGT. Unmatched junction bases numbered 7, after V lost 5 bases and J lost 3 bases. CDR3 length: 17 residues. As DNA, the CDR3 is TGTGCCAGCAGTCCCCGGACTAGCGGGAGCTTCTACAATGAGCAGTTCTTC. This sequence encodes CASSPRTSGSFYNEQFF.

This clonotype was detected only a few times. This chain connects TRBV18 to TRBJ1-1, with D perhaps TRBD1 (5 bases). V was shortened by 6 bases and J by 1 base, with 12 bases between the two germline ends. The germline CDR1 and CDR2 sequences are KGHSH and LQKENI. CDR3 length: 14 amino acids. The CDR3 protein is CASSPQGTNTEAFF. CDR3 coding DNA: TGTGCCAGCTCTCCCCAGGGAACGAACACTGAAGCTTTCTTT.

V is TRBV2 and J is TRBJ1-4; 10 nucleotides agree with TRBD1. Trimming took 7 bases from V and 8 from J; bases not matched to a gene: 7. The CDR3 spans 14 residues. CDR1 and CDR2 from the germline V gene are SNHLY and FYNNEI. CDR3 nucleotides: TGTGCCAGCATGGGGGGACAGGGGCGAGAAAAACTGTTTTTT. Its translation: CASMGGQGREKLFF.

This clonotype has just a few counts. This rearrangement joins TRBV6-2 or TRBV6-3 to TRBJ2-3; the D call may be TRBD1 or TRBD2 (5 bases each). V was trimmed by 11 bases and J by 2 bases, leaving 17 bases between them. This CDR3 region has 14 residues. Germline V gene lookup returns CDR1 MNHEY and CDR2 SVGEGT. CDR3 sequence reads: CAGTRATATDTQYF. CDR3 nucleotide sequence: TGTGCCGGCACTAGAGCGACAGCCACAGATACGCAGTATTTT.

The chain combines TRBV29-1 with TRBJ1-1; D uncertain. The CDR3 spans 13 residues. Looked up from germline, CDR1 is SQVTM and CDR2 is ANQGSEA. With 5 bases removed from V and 1 base from J, the gap between germline ends came to 11 bases. The CDR3 DNA is TGCAGCGTTAGAAATGCACCGAACACTGAAGCTTTCTTT. As protein: CSVRNAPNTEAFF.

The chain combines TRBV4-1 with TRBJ1-5; no clear D. The germline V and J ends were trimmed by 0 bases and 4 bases, with 7 bases remaining between them. CDR1 and CDR2 (germline): MGHRA, YSYEKL. The length of the CDR3 is 14 residues. CDR3 sequence reads: CASSQEGYNQPQHF. CDR3 DNA sequence: TGCGCCAGCAGCCAAGAGGGGTATAATCAGCCCCAGCATTTT.

This clonotype was counted only a few times. The genes are TRBV29-1 and TRBJ2-5; D is perhaps TRBD1 or TRBD2 (5 bases each). V was pared by 7 bases and J by 5 bases, with 11 bases between. The CDR3 has 11 residues. Germline CDR1 reads SQVTM; CDR2 reads ANQGSEA. Here the CDR3 reads CSGGVAETQYF. The CDR3 nucleotides are TGCAGCGGAGGGGTCGCCGAGACCCAGTACTTC.

This clonotype was observed a few times. The genes are TRBV7-3 and TRBJ2-5; TRBD2 aligns across 8 bases. In germline, CDR1 is SGHTA, CDR2 FQGTGA. This CDR3 has 15 residues. J gave up 4 bases and V 3 bases, and 7 bases lay outside the gene matches. The CDR3 spells CASSFTSGGRETQYF. The CDR3 DNA is TGTGCCAGCAGCTTCACTAGCGGAGGGAGAGAGACCCAGTACTTC.

As regards this clonotype: Possible read error: a much larger clone is one base away. The chain joins TRBV7-3 to TRBJ2-1; weak D call: TRBD2 (6 bases). The V and J ends lost 3 bases and 6 bases respectively, with 9 bases between them. Germline CDR1 reads SGHTA; CDR2 reads FQGTGA. The CDR3 extends over 13 amino acids. Here the CDR3 reads CASSFGTANEQFF. The DNA for the CDR3 is TGTGCCAGCAGCTTCGGGACTGCCAATGAGCAGTTCTTC.

This clonotype was seen only a few times. The V call is TRBV5-4, the J call TRBJ2-7; 9 nucleotides align to TRBD2. J gave up 0 bases and V 0 bases, and 7 bases lay outside the gene matches. Germline CDR1 is SGHNT and CDR2 is YYREEE (reference sequence). This CDR3 has 17 residues. The DNA of the CDR3 is TGTGCCAGCAGCTTGGTGTCTAGCGGGATGAGCTCCTACGAGCAGTACTTC. Protein: CASSLVSSGMSSYEQYF.

This chain joins TRBV10-3 and TRBJ1-3; no definite D call. CDR1 ENHRY and CDR2 SYGVKD come from the germline V gene. The V gene lost 10 bases and the J gene lost 3 bases, with 19 bases spanning the gap. The length of the CDR3 is 15 residues. The CDR3 region has the DNA TGTGCCACACAGACGGTCCTCTTGGGTGGAAACACCATATATTTT. It yields the protein CATQTVLLGGNTIYF.

This chain links TRBV29-1 with TRBJ2-1; no firm D call. The CDR3 consists of 12 residues. Germline assignment: CDR1 SQVTM and CDR2 ANQGSEA. The V end lost 4 bases, the J end lost 4 bases, and 8 bases lay between the germline ends. CDR3 sequence reads: CSVVTVYNEQFF. The CDR3 region has the DNA TGCAGCGTTGTGACCGTTTACAATGAGCAGTTCTTC.

CDR3 nucleotides: TGCAGCGTTGAATGGAGGGGGTACCAAGAGACCCAGTACTTC. This codes for CSVEWRGYQETQYF. V gene TRBV29-1 combines with J gene TRBJ2-5, with D perhaps TRBD1 or TRBD2 (6 bases each). V was shortened by 2 bases and J by 0 bases, with 10 bases between the two germline ends. The CDR3 length is 14 residues. Germline-derived CDR1 and CDR2 are SQVTM and ANQGSEA.

The table lists this clonotype with a few counts. Since a much larger clone is just one base distant, this may be a read error. The J gene is TRBJ2-2, the V gene TRBV20-1; 8 nucleotides match TRBD2. The CDR3 length is 16 residues. The germline V gene has CDR1 DFQATT and CDR2 SNEGSKA (reference sequence). The CDR3 sequence is CSARDMVAGITGELVF. The CDR3 region has the DNA TGCAGTGCTAGAGATATGGTAGCGGGGATCACCGGGGAGCTGGTTTTT.

The sample holds a few counts of this clonotype. This chain connects TRBV29-1 to TRBJ1-1; D is unresolved. CDR1 and CDR2 from the germline V gene are SQVTM and ANQGSEA. The CDR3 is 10 residues long. V gave up 7 bases and J gave up 8 bases, with 11 bases separating them. For the CDR3, the DNA is TGCAGCGCTAGAACAGACGAAGCTTTCTTT. Translated: CSARTDEAFF.

The V call is TRBV5-1, the J call TRBJ1-1; D ambiguous. The length of the CDR3 is 14 residues. The V and J ends lost 8 bases and 1 base respectively, with 15 bases between them. Per the germline V gene, CDR1 is SGHRS and CDR2 is YFSETQ. CDR3 in amino acids: CASAADGTNTEAFF. DNA for the CDR3: TGCGCCAGTGCCGCCGACGGAACGAACACTGAAGCTTTCTTT.